This T cell receptor beta chain was sequenced in a study of cytomegalovirus exposure and HLA in healthy donors. Overall study findings and caveats: CMV serostatus stood as the only immune exposure information on hand. Later on, an analysis tied under 20,000 TCR beta sequences to HLA alleles at 0.05 false discovery rate.

The PCR contained 60 Vbeta and 13 Jbeta primers. Sequenced by immunoSEQ multiplex PCR; TCRdb stores in-frame clones only, minus some. The sample has some 120,000 clones, 9.5% seen once. The CDR3 is made up of 13 amino acids. Trimming took 1 base from V and 13 from J; bases not matched to a gene: 5. The germline V gene has CDR1 LGHNA and CDR2 YSLEER. Concerning this clone: The target antigen is unknown.

The rearrangement links TRBV4-3 to TRBJ2-1; 9 bases line up with TRBD2. Sequences were obtained from PBMCs. This receptor was obtained from a man aged 30-40 years in good health and CMV-seronegative. The CDR3 coding sequence is TGCGCCAGCAGCCAAGCTCAGCGGGGGGTACAGTTCTTC. It is translated as CASSQAQRGVQFF.